This T cell receptor beta chain was documented in a study of T-cell memory formation after mild COVID-19. General study points: Largely, contracting CD4+ clones fell within CM and EM, and contracting CD8+ clones within EMRA. Some clones that responded were present in memory (sampled pre-infection), which suggests cross-reactive memory joined. A second wave of clones peaked on day 37, and their SARS-CoV-2 specificity went unconfirmed.

Many counts were recorded for this clonotype. Its antigen is still unknown. Between the trimmed V and J ends, which lost 2 bases and 0 bases, there was a span of 5 bases. Germline-derived CDR1 and CDR2 are SGHRS and YFSETQ. CDR3 length: 13 residues. TCRdb re-analysed the 5' RACE reads in MiXCR, keeping a single row per CDR3 protein. The sample holds fewer than 300,000 distinct CDR3 sequences; 16% are singletons and the top ten take 20% to 25%. The clonotype originates from a man aged 18 to 35 who had mild COVID-19 (a few samples of this study predate the infection). Cell type and time point are not known. Sequenced sample: PBMCs or a T cell subset sorted from them (not recorded which). This chain connects TRBV5-1 to TRBJ1-1; D is undetermined. The CDR3 region has the DNA TGCGCCAGCAGCTTAAGGGTGAACACTGAAGCTTTCTTT. Protein: CASSLRVNTEAFF.